This passage covers 29 T cell receptor beta chains from one sample sequenced in a study of PD-L1 blockade in urothelial cancer. Clones were sequenced by immunoSEQ multiplex PCR, and TCRdb holds only the in-frame ones, with some missing. The sample shows almost 30,000 clones, 80% to 90% of them seen only once. The material was PBMCs, obtained around atezolizumab (anti-PD-L1) treatment. The source is a man in his fifties or sixties with urothelial cancer.

The rearrangement uses TRBV6-6 and TRBJ2-7, with D tentatively TRBD1 (5 bases). This CDR3 is built from 12 residues. In germline, CDR1 is MNHNY, CDR2 SVGAGI (reference sequence). Trimming shortened V by 7 bases and J by 2 bases, and 9 bases separated the two germline ends. The CDR3 reads CASNSQAYEQYF. CDR3 sequence (DNA): TGTGCCAGCAACTCACAGGCCTACGAGCAGTACTTC.

The genes are TRBV9 and TRBJ1-1; possibly TRBD1 for D (5 bases). The V end was cut by 4 bases, the J end by 0 bases, with 16 bases between. The CDR3 covers 16 residues. Germline V lookup: CDR1 SGDLS, CDR2 YYNGEE. CDR3 coding DNA: TGTGCCAGCAGCCCCTCCCGGGGGACCTTGAACACTGAAGCTTTCTTT. This translates into CASSPSRGTLNTEAFF.

J is TRBJ2-5 and V is TRBV6-1, with D unclear. V lost 7 bases and J lost 0, with 12 bases in between. Germline loops: CDR1 MNHNS, CDR2 SASEGT. The CDR3 has 14 residues. The CDR3 DNA reads as TGTGCCAGCATCCCTAGTCGGTACCAAGAGACCCAGTACTTC. Translated: CASIPSRYQETQYF.

This clone has only a few counts. This chain's CDR3 is CASRSRNEQFF. The CDR3 nucleotides are TGTGCCAGCAGGTCGAGGAATGAGCAGTTCTTC. The V and J genes are TRBV7-6 and TRBJ2-1; D uncertain. CDR3 length: 11 residues. Germline V CDR1 and CDR2: SGHVS, FNYEAQ. Trimming shortened V by 6 bases and J by 7 bases, and 7 bases separated the two germline ends. Variable domain in full (rest from reference TRBV7-6 and TRBJ2-1): GAGVSQSPRYKVTKRGQDVALRCDPISGHVSLYWYRQALGQGPEFLTYFNYEAQQDKSGLPNDRFSAERPEGSISTLTIQRTEQRDSAMYRCASRSRNEQFFGPGTRLTVL.

The chain couples TRBV5-6 to TRBJ2-5; possibly TRBD1 for D (5 bases). V gave up 4 bases and J gave up 2 bases, with 12 bases separating them. CDR1 is SGHDT, CDR2 YYEEEE, per germline. The CDR3 covers 14 residues. The CDR3 reads CASSPPGLQETQYF. The CDR3 nucleotides read TGTGCCAGCAGCCCGCCAGGGTTACAAGAGACCCAGTACTTC. Together with reference TRBV5-6 and TRBJ2-5, the CDR3 gives the full variable domain: DAGVTQSPTHLIKTRGQQVTLRCSPKSGHDTVSWYQQALGQGPQFIFQYYEEEERQRGNFPDRFSGHQFPNYSSELNVNALLLGDSALYLCASSPPGLQETQYFGPGTRLLVL.

This chain links TRBV5-1 with TRBJ2-7; D may be TRBD1 (6 bases). V was trimmed by 2 bases and J by 3 bases, leaving 12 bases between them. The CDR3 length is 14 residues. Per germline, CDR1 SGHRS and CDR2 YFSETQ. CDR3 sequence reads: CASSFGQTFYEQYF. CDR3 bases: TGCGCCAGCAGCTTCGGACAGACCTTCTACGAGCAGTACTTC.

This clone occurred once. This chain joins TRBV5-1 and TRBJ1-4; 9 nucleotides match TRBD1. The V segment lost 4 bases and the J segment 4 bases; nucleotides outside the gene matches: 8. The CDR3 extends over 16 amino acids. Looked up from germline, CDR1 is SGHRS and CDR2 is YFSETQ. The CDR3 region is CASSVQPGQGNEKLFF. The CDR3 DNA reads as TGCGCCAGCAGCGTTCAACCGGGACAGGGTAATGAAAAACTGTTTTTT.

The chain uses TRBV5-1 and TRBJ2-5; TRBD1 matches 10 bases. Germline V gene sequence: CDR1 SGHRS, CDR2 YFSETQ. J lost 5 bases, V lost 4 bases, and 11 bases had no gene match. This CDR3 comprises 16 residues. The CDR3 protein is CASSPGDRGLGETQYF. The CDR3 DNA follows: TGCGCCAGCAGCCCAGGGGACAGGGGCCTGGGGGAGACCCAGTACTTC.

The genes are TRBV9 and TRBJ1-2; the D gene is possibly TRBD1 (6 bases). Germline V lookup: CDR1 SGDLS, CDR2 YYNGEE. This CDR3 is 14 amino acids long. V was pared by 3 bases and J by 7 bases, with 16 bases between. This chain's CDR3 is CASSASTGSGGYTF. The CDR3 DNA reads TGTGCCAGCAGCGCATCTACAGGGTCAGGTGGCTACACCTTC.

The rearrangement links TRBV7-2 to TRBJ2-7; 9 bases fit TRBD1. V was pared by 5 bases and J by 1 base, with 6 bases of the junction left unmatched. The CDR3 totals 15 residues. Germline V gives CDR1 SGHTA, CDR2 FQGNSA. The CDR3 DNA follows: TGTGCCAGCAGCCTTACGGGACAGGGATCCTACGAGCAGTACTTC. Translating gives CASSLTGQGSYEQYF.

The chain couples TRBV27 to TRBJ2-5; 11 bases align to TRBD1. The V segment lost 2 bases and the J segment 0 bases; nucleotides outside the gene matches: 2. This CDR3 is 16 amino acids long. Germline CDR1 and CDR2: MNHEY and SMNVEV (reference sequence). Written as DNA, the CDR3 is TGTGCCAGCAGTTTACAGGGACAGGGGGACCAAGAGACCCAGTACTTC. Translating it yields CASSLQGQGDQETQYF.

The V call is TRBV5-4, the J call TRBJ2-6, with 7 nucleotides matching TRBD1. Germline V lookup: CDR1 SGHNT, CDR2 YYREEE (reference sequence). The CDR3 runs to 18 residues. J was trimmed by 2 bases and V by 1 base; bases with no gene match: 9. For the CDR3, the DNA is TGTGCCAGCAGCTTGAAGGGGGCGCTTTCGACTGGGGCCAACGTCCTGACTTTC. This sequence encodes CASSLKGALSTGANVLTF.

This chain connects TRBV5-1 to TRBJ1-1; D is possibly TRBD1 (6 bases). From germline, CDR1 is SGHRS and CDR2 YFSETQ. The CDR3 consists of 14 residues. V dropped 0 bases and J dropped 5 bases, with 11 bases sitting between them. CDR3 protein: CASSLDRVGTEAFF. CDR3 nucleotide sequence: TGCGCCAGCAGCTTGGACAGGGTTGGGACTGAAGCTTTCTTT. Together with reference TRBV5-1 and TRBJ1-1, the CDR3 gives the full variable domain: KAGVTQTPRYLIKTRGQQVTLSCSPISGHRSVSWYQQTPGQGLQFLFEYFSETQRNKGNFPGRFSGRQFSNSRSEMNVSTLELGDSALYLCASSLDRVGTEAFFGQGTRLTVV.

The chain has TRBV7-9 and TRBJ1-2, with 7 bases fitting TRBD1. Germline CDR1 and CDR2: SEHNR and FQNEAQ (reference sequence). The V segment lost 5 bases and the J segment 5 bases; nucleotides outside the gene matches: 11. This CDR3 region has 15 residues. As DNA, the CDR3 is TGTGCCAGCAGCCCCCTAGGAGGGGGCTGGTATGGCTACACCTTC. It codes for CASSPLGGGWYGYTF.

The gene calls are TRBV7-3 and TRBJ2-7; 8 bases map to TRBD1. Germline V gives CDR1 SGHTA, CDR2 FQGTGA. J lost 3 bases, V lost 5 bases, and 9 bases had no gene match. This CDR3 is 15 amino acids long. The DNA of the CDR3 is TGTGCCAGCAGCCCCCGGGGGACAGGAAACTACGAGCAGTACTTC. It translates to CASSPRGTGNYEQYF.

V is TRBV18 and J is TRBJ1-2, with 10 bases lining up with TRBD1. The junction had 10 bases not matched to a gene; V was cut back by 5 bases and J by 4 bases. This CDR3 has 16 residues. CDR1 is KGHSH, CDR2 LQKENI, per germline. CDR3 residues: CASSGLTGGDGYGYTF. The DNA of the CDR3 is TGTGCCAGCTCAGGTTTGACAGGGGGCGACGGCTATGGCTACACCTTC.

The rearrangement joins TRBV5-1 to TRBJ1-1; 8 bases map to TRBD1. CDR1 SGHRS and CDR2 YFSETQ come from the germline V gene. After removal of 6 bases from V and 1 base from J, the junction contained 8 bases not matched to a gene. CDR3 length: 15 amino acids. The CDR3 protein is CASTKDRAGNTEAFF. CDR3 DNA sequence: TGCGCCAGCACCAAGGACAGGGCGGGGAACACTGAAGCTTTCTTT.

The gene calls are TRBV7-2 and TRBJ2-7, with 10 bases matching TRBD2. CDR1 is SGHTA, CDR2 FQGNSA, per germline. Trimming took 2 bases from V and 0 from J; bases not matched to a gene: 13. The CDR3 extends over 19 amino acids. Here the CDR3 DNA reads TGTGCCAGCAGCTTAAGAGGTCTAGCGGGAGATCGGAGCTCCTACGAGCAGTACTTC. As protein: CASSLRGLAGDRSSYEQYF.

The chain links TRBV10-2 to TRBJ2-7; a weak D match, TRBD2 (7 bases). Germline-derived CDR1 and CDR2 are WSHSY and SAAADI. Deletions cut 6 bases from V and 7 bases from J, with 19 bases between. The CDR3 length is 14 residues. CDR3 coding DNA: TGCGCCAGCAGAACTAGGACTAGGGGGGCGGAGCAGTACTTC. This gives the protein CASRTRTRGAEQYF.

V is TRBV10-2 and J is TRBJ2-1; 9 bases are a match to TRBD2. The CDR3 contains 15 residues. The junction had 6 bases not matched to a gene; V was cut back by 2 bases and J by 7 bases. Germline CDR1 reads WSHSY; CDR2 reads SAAADI. CDR3 sequence: CASSEIAGVLNEQFF. In nucleotides, the CDR3 is TGCGCCAGCAGTGAGATAGCGGGAGTTTTGAATGAGCAGTTCTTC.

This chain joins TRBV6-5 and TRBJ2-3, with 8 positions matching TRBD2. Germline CDR1 MNHEY, CDR2 SVGAGI. This CDR3 has 15 residues. The V segment lost 6 bases and the J segment 6 bases; nucleotides outside the gene matches: 11. In DNA, the CDR3 is TGTGCCAGCAGCCCTTTCGGGAGGGCCTGGGATACGCAGTATTTT. Translation gives CASSPFGRAWDTQYF.

The chain recombines TRBV27 with TRBJ2-3, with 8 bases that match TRBD2. V was clipped by 6 bases and J by 3 bases; unmatched bases: 2. Germline loops: CDR1 MNHEY, CDR2 SMNVEV (reference sequence). The CDR3 length is 13 residues. As DNA, the CDR3 is TGTGCCAGCAGGCGGGGGGCGACAGATACGCAGTATTTT. Translated, it gives CASRRGATDTQYF.

CDR3 bases: TGCGCCAGCAGCCAGAGCGGGGGGTCCTACAATGAGCAGTTCTTC. Amino acid sequence: CASSQSGGSYNEQFF. The chain carries TRBV5-1 and TRBJ2-1; 9 positions match TRBD2. V shed 4 bases, J shed 1 base, and the junction held 3 bases outside the gene matches. CDR3 length: 15 amino acids. CDR1 and CDR2 from the germline V gene are SGHRS and YFSETQ.

For the CDR3, the DNA is TGCGCCAGCAGCCACGGGACTAGCGGGGGGAACCAAGAGACCCAGTACTTC. This encodes CASSHGTSGGNQETQYF. The chain employs TRBV4-1 and TRBJ2-5, with TRBD2 identical over 15 bases. The CDR3 has 17 amino acids. V gave up 3 bases and J gave up 0 bases; unmatched junction bases: 2. Germline CDR1 MGHRA, CDR2 YSYEKL.

The chain employs TRBV19 and TRBJ2-1; 8 positions match TRBD2. Germline-derived CDR1 and CDR2 are LNHDA and SQIVND (reference sequence). The CDR3 totals 15 residues. The junction had 11 bases not matched to a gene; V was cut back by 7 bases and J by 6 bases. The chain's CDR3 is CASNPERTSSNEQFF. The CDR3 DNA reads TGTGCCAGTAACCCCGAAAGGACTAGCAGCAATGAGCAGTTCTTC.

The chain recombines TRBV4-3 with TRBJ2-7, with D maybe TRBD2 (6 bases). This CDR3 comprises 16 residues. The V gene lost 0 bases and the J gene lost 2 bases, with 14 bases spanning the gap. In germline, CDR1 is LGHNA, CDR2 YSLEER. The CDR3 sequence: CASSQDSGGTPYEQYF. In DNA form, the CDR3 reads TGCGCCAGCAGCCAAGATTCGGGCGGGACCCCCTACGAGCAGTACTTC.

CDR3 sequence reads: CASSLWTAEAFF. CDR3 bases: TGTGCCAGCAGCTTGTGGACAGCTGAAGCTTTCTTT. The rearrangement uses TRBV5-6 and TRBJ1-1, with D possibly being TRBD1 (6 bases). V shed 1 base and J shed 6 bases, with 7 bases lying between them. The CDR3 spans 12 residues. Germline loops: CDR1 SGHDT, CDR2 YYEEEE.

The chain joins TRBV5-4 to TRBJ1-2, with TRBD1 as a possible D gene (5 bases). CDR3 length: 15 residues. Trimming left V 4 bases short and J 3 bases short, with 16 bases between. In germline, CDR1 is SGHNT, CDR2 YYREEE (reference sequence). CDR3 sequence (DNA): TGTGCCAGCAGCCCTCATCAGGGTGGGGACTATGGCTACACCTTC. As protein: CASSPHQGGDYGYTF.

This clone was found a few times. The chain joins TRBV29-1 to TRBJ2-1; 11 nucleotides line up with TRBD2. There are 17 residues in the CDR3. Germline CDR1 and CDR2: SQVTM and ANQGSEA. J gave up 0 bases and V 5 bases, and 9 bases lay outside the gene matches. CDR3 coding DNA: TGCAGCGTTTGGACTAGCGGGCACTTAATCTCCTACAATGAGCAGTTCTTC. It yields the protein CSVWTSGHLISYNEQFF.